The 5 T cell receptor beta chains in this list originate from one sample, sequenced in a study of cytomegalovirus exposure and HLA in healthy donors. PCR involved 60 Vbeta and 13 Jbeta primers. Produced via immunoSEQ multiplex PCR; TCRdb's table is partial and in-frame only. The data contain some 140,000 clones, 79% of them seen just once; the ten biggest clones take up 3.1%. Specimen: PBMCs. The receptors were gathered from a female donor in good health and CMV-seronegative.

This chain connects TRBV7-2 to TRBJ1-5; the D gene is possibly TRBD1 (5 bases). The V gene lost 1 base and the J gene lost 3 bases, with 10 bases spanning the gap. CDR1 SGHTA and CDR2 FQGNSA come from the germline V gene. The CDR3 length is 15 residues. The CDR3 region has the DNA TGTGCCAGCAGCTTAGATGGGGACTACAATCAGCCCCAGCATTTT. This codes for CASSLDGDYNQPQHF.

The CDR3 DNA sequence: TGTGCCAGTAGTGCGGGTGACCCCTACAATGAGCAGTTCTTC. Protein: CASSAGDPYNEQFF. The chain carries TRBV19 and TRBJ2-1; a weak D match, TRBD2 (5 bases). Germline CDR1 reads LNHDA; CDR2 reads SQIVND (reference sequence). This CDR3 spans 14 amino acids. V was shortened by 5 bases and J by 2 bases, with 10 bases between the two germline ends.

J is TRBJ2-7 and V is TRBV28, with D unclear. V was cut by 6 bases and J by 4 bases, with 10 bases left in between. Germline loops: CDR1 MDHEN, CDR2 SYDVKM. This CDR3 contains 12 residues. The CDR3 region has the DNA TGTGCCAGCAGCCCCCTCAGGTACGAGCAGTACTTC. Amino acids: CASSPLRYEQYF.

This clone was found once. The chain combines TRBV7-2 with TRBJ2-1; 7 positions match TRBD2. The CDR3 length is 17 residues. The germline V gene has CDR1 SGHTA and CDR2 FQGNSA. J was trimmed by 0 bases and V by 5 bases; bases with no gene match: 10. The CDR3 spells CASSAHLRGSSYNEQFF. In DNA, the CDR3 is TGTGCCAGCAGCGCCCACTTGCGGGGGAGCTCCTACAATGAGCAGTTCTTC.

The chain joins TRBV7-2 to TRBJ2-7; 8 bases match TRBD2. The V segment lost 2 bases and the J segment 5 bases; nucleotides outside the gene matches: 5. Per germline, CDR1 SGHTA and CDR2 FQGNSA. The CDR3 consists of 14 residues. The CDR3 coding sequence is TGTGCCAGCAGCTTATTAGCGGGACCGAACGAGCAGTACTTC. Translated, it gives CASSLLAGPNEQYF.